This entry features one T cell receptor (beta chain) sequence. Its antigen is unidentified. These data come from a study of a mutant IDH1 vaccine in newly diagnosed glioma. The CDR3 runs 15 residues. Trimming cost V 8 bases and J 0 bases, with 11 bases left between them. Germline V gives CDR1 SGHVS, CDR2 FQNEAQ. The time point denotes: week 47, end of study. Vaccination used 300 ug of mutant IDH1 20-mer peptide per dose, with topical imiquimod. Data came from immunoSEQ multiplex PCR; TCRdb stores just in-frame clones and leaves some out. The sample has tens of thousands of clones, approximately 80% seen once.

V is TRBV7-8 and J is TRBJ1-6; unclear D gene. The sequence was collected from a woman between 40 and 50 years old with glioma. Some clones in this sample may be carry-over from other donors' samples. Sequenced material: PBMCs, taken from a glioma patient whose treatment included an IDH1 peptide vaccine. CDR3 residues: CASSRGSSYNSPLHF. In nucleotides, the CDR3 is TGTGCCAGCTCCCGTGGGAGCTCCTATAATTCACCCCTCCACTTT. The full variable domain, its missing parts supplied by reference TRBV7-8 and TRBJ1-6, is GAGVSQSPRYKVAKRGQDVALRCDPISGHVSLFWYQQALGQGPEFLTYFQNEAQLDKSGLPSDRFFAERPEGSVSTLKIQRTQQEDSAVYLCASSRGSSYNSPLHFGNGTRLTVT.